This is a list of T cell receptor beta chains from one sample in a study of control samples from healthy donors and cancer patients. The assay was immunoSEQ multiplex PCR, and TCRdb's table has in-frame clones only and misses some. Here the sample spans tens of thousands of clones, about 93% being singletons. What was sequenced was blood. These TCRs come from a man aged 30-40 years in good health. Both conserved end residues are part of each CDR3. The order of the fields is clone size, V gene, J gene, D gene, CDR3 DNA, CDR3 protein. D genes are given only for firm matches. Expanded clones are given a class, and other clones once, few, many or no size at all.

clone size: NA
V gene: TRBV27
J gene: TRBJ1-1
D gene: NA
CDR3 DNA: TGTGCCAGCAGTTCTTTAAGATATGATTGGAACACTGAAGCTTTCTTT
CDR3 protein: CASSSLRYDWNTEAFF

clone size: NA
V gene: TRBV5-5
J gene: TRBJ1-1
D gene: NA
CDR3 DNA: TGTGCCAGCAGCTTGGGGGCCAGGGCGGGCACTGAAGCTTTCTTT
CDR3 protein: CASSLGARAGTEAFF

clone size: NA
V gene: TRBV2
J gene: TRBJ1-6
D gene: TRBD1
CDR3 DNA: TGTGCCAGCAGGCCCGGGACAGGGCCCTCACCCCTCCACTTT
CDR3 protein: CASRPGTGPSPLHF

clone size: NA
V gene: TRBV6-2/TRBV6-3
J gene: TRBJ2-7
D gene: NA
CDR3 DNA: TGTGCCAGCAGTTACTCGAGCAGACGGGGAGGAGCGAGCGAGCAGTACTTC
CDR3 protein: CASSYSSRRGGASEQYF

clone size: NA
V gene: TRBV19
J gene: TRBJ1-2
D gene: TRBD1
CDR3 DNA: TGTGCCAGTAGTATTTGGACAGGGGGCGACGGCTACACCTTC
CDR3 protein: CASSIWTGGDGYTF

clone size: NA
V gene: TRBV27
J gene: TRBJ2-2
D gene: NA
CDR3 DNA: TGTGCCAGCAGCCTGCGAAACAGTATTCGCACCGGGGAGCTGTTTTTT
CDR3 protein: CASSLRNSIRTGELFF

clone size: NA
V gene: TRBV19
J gene: TRBJ1-6
D gene: TRBD1
CDR3 DNA: TGTGCCAGTAGTATTTGGGGACAGGGTAATTCACCCCTCCACTTT
CDR3 protein: CASSIWGQGNSPLHF

clone size: NA
V gene: TRBV15
J gene: TRBJ1-1
D gene: NA
CDR3 DNA: TGTGCCACCAGCACTACCGCCTCTGGCACTGAAGCTTTCTTT
CDR3 protein: CATSTTASGTEAFF

clone size: NA
V gene: TRBV28
J gene: TRBJ1-2
D gene: NA
CDR3 DNA: TGTGCCAGCAGTCCGGGCCCGACTAACTATGGCTACACCTTC
CDR3 protein: CASSPGPTNYGYTF

clone size: NA
V gene: TRBV4-1
J gene: TRBJ2-1
D gene: NA
CDR3 DNA: TGCGCCAGCAGCCAGATGGACGGAAACTACAATGAGCAGTTCTTC
CDR3 protein: CASSQMDGNYNEQFF

clone size: NA
V gene: TRBV11-2
J gene: TRBJ2-7
D gene: NA
CDR3 DNA: TGTGCCAGCAGCTTTTTGGGACCCCCGTCCTACGAGCAGTACTTC
CDR3 protein: CASSFLGPPSYEQYF

clone size: NA
V gene: TRBV28
J gene: TRBJ1-5
D gene: TRBD1
CDR3 DNA: TGTGCCACCGGACAGGGGGCAGTTAGCAATCAGCCCCAGCATTTT
CDR3 protein: CATGQGAVSNQPQHF

clone size: NA
V gene: TRBV5-1
J gene: TRBJ1-2
D gene: TRBD1
CDR3 DNA: TGCGCCAGCAGCGAAAGGACAGGGGCTAACTATGGCTACACCTTC
CDR3 protein: CASSERTGANYGYTF

clone size: NA
V gene: TRBV2
J gene: TRBJ1-3
D gene: NA
CDR3 DNA: TGTGCCAGCAGCGGGACATTGGGAAACACCATATATTTT
CDR3 protein: CASSGTLGNTIYF

clone size: once
V gene: TRBV11-2
J gene: TRBJ1-5
D gene: NA
CDR3 DNA: TGTGCCAGCAGCTTAGATGGGGGATATCAGCCCCAGCATTTT
CDR3 protein: CASSLDGGYQPQHF

clone size: few
V gene: TRBV18
J gene: TRBJ1-1
D gene: NA
CDR3 DNA: TGTGCCAGCTCACCAGGGCAGGGGAACACTGAAGCTTTCTTT
CDR3 protein: CASSPGQGNTEAFF

clone size: NA
V gene: TRBV5-4
J gene: TRBJ2-3
D gene: NA
CDR3 DNA: TGTGCCAGCAGCTGGTCCACAGATACGCAGTATTTT
CDR3 protein: CASSWSTDTQYF

clone size: NA
V gene: TRBV20-1
J gene: TRBJ1-5
D gene: TRBD1
CDR3 DNA: TGCAGTGCTAGTCCCCCCGGACAGGGGAATCAGCCCCAGCATTTT
CDR3 protein: CSASPPGQGNQPQHF

clone size: NA
V gene: TRBV19
J gene: TRBJ2-1
D gene: TRBD2
CDR3 DNA: TGTGCCAGTAGTGTAAGGACTAGCGGGACGACTAGCTCCTACAATGAGCAGTTCTTC
CDR3 protein: CASSVRTSGTTSSYNEQFF

clone size: NA
V gene: TRBV4-1
J gene: TRBJ1-2
D gene: TRBD1
CDR3 DNA: TGCGCCAGCAGCCAAGAACTGAGCAGGGGGTATGGCTACACCTTC
CDR3 protein: CASSQELSRGYGYTF

clone size: NA
V gene: TRBV2
J gene: TRBJ1-2
D gene: NA
CDR3 DNA: TGTGCCAGCAGTGAAGCTAGACAGACTAACTATGGCTACACCTTC
CDR3 protein: CASSEARQTNYGYTF

clone size: NA
V gene: TRBV6-6
J gene: TRBJ2-3
D gene: TRBD1
CDR3 DNA: TGTGCCAGCAGTGGACAGGGGGCAGATACGCAGTATTTT
CDR3 protein: CASSGQGADTQYF

clone size: NA
V gene: TRBV10-2
J gene: TRBJ1-1
D gene: NA
CDR3 DNA: TGCGCCAGCAAGGTAGAACAGGGGAACACTGAAGCTTTCTTT
CDR3 protein: CASKVEQGNTEAFF

clone size: NA
V gene: TRBV19
J gene: TRBJ1-5
D gene: TRBD1
CDR3 DNA: TGTGCCAGTAGTGTTTGGACAGGCCCGAATCAGCCCCAGCATTTT
CDR3 protein: CASSVWTGPNQPQHF

clone size: NA
V gene: TRBV27
J gene: TRBJ1-1
D gene: NA
CDR3 DNA: TGTGCCAGCAGTTTAGGAAGGAACACTGAAGCTTTCTTT
CDR3 protein: CASSLGRNTEAFF

clone size: NA
V gene: TRBV5-4
J gene: TRBJ1-6
D gene: NA
CDR3 DNA: TGTGCCAGCAGCTTGATTGGACGGAATAATTCACCCCTCCACTTT
CDR3 protein: CASSLIGRNNSPLHF

clone size: few
V gene: TRBV10-1
J gene: TRBJ2-5
D gene: NA
CDR3 DNA: TGCGCCAGCAGCGCAGGGGTTATGGAGACCCAGTACTTC
CDR3 protein: CASSAGVMETQYF

clone size: NA
V gene: TRBV6-1
J gene: TRBJ1-6
D gene: NA
CDR3 DNA: TGTGCCAGCAGTGAAGCGTGGGGGAATTCACCCCTCCACTTT
CDR3 protein: CASSEAWGNSPLHF

clone size: NA
V gene: TRBV28
J gene: TRBJ2-5
D gene: NA
CDR3 DNA: TGTGCCAGCACCCCCCCGACGGAAGAGACCCAGTACTTC
CDR3 protein: CASTPPTEETQYF

clone size: NA
V gene: TRBV25-1
J gene: TRBJ2-1
D gene: TRBD1
CDR3 DNA: TGTGCCAGCAGTGACTACGACAGGGGGCGGAATGAGCAGTTCTTC
CDR3 protein: CASSDYDRGRNEQFF

clone size: NA
V gene: TRBV7-8
J gene: TRBJ2-1
D gene: NA
CDR3 DNA: TGTGCCAGCAGCTTAGCGCCCCTCAGCTCCTACAATGAGCAGTTCTTC
CDR3 protein: CASSLAPLSSYNEQFF

clone size: NA
V gene: TRBV10-3
J gene: TRBJ2-7
D gene: TRBD1
CDR3 DNA: TGTGCCATCAAGGTCTTAGACAGGGACCGCTACGAGCAGTACTTC
CDR3 protein: CAIKVLDRDRYEQYF

clone size: NA
V gene: TRBV27
J gene: TRBJ1-5
D gene: TRBD1
CDR3 DNA: TGTGCCAGCAGTTTCGGACAGGGCAATCAGCCCCAGCATTTT
CDR3 protein: CASSFGQGNQPQHF

clone size: NA
V gene: TRBV19
J gene: TRBJ1-2
D gene: NA
CDR3 DNA: TGTGCCAGTAGTACAAACCCGGGCAGGGAGAACTATGGCTACACCTTC
CDR3 protein: CASSTNPGRENYGYTF

clone size: NA
V gene: TRBV19
J gene: TRBJ2-7
D gene: TRBD2
CDR3 DNA: TGTGCCAGTAGCGGCAGCGGGAGGGCCTGGGAGCAGTACTTC
CDR3 protein: CASSGSGRAWEQYF

clone size: NA
V gene: TRBV5-6
J gene: TRBJ2-5
D gene: NA
CDR3 DNA: TGTGCCAGCAGCTCCGGGACTTCCGTCGGGACCCAGTACTTC
CDR3 protein: CASSSGTSVGTQYF

clone size: NA
V gene: TRBV7-9
J gene: TRBJ1-2
D gene: NA
CDR3 DNA: TGTGCCAGCAGCTCAGGGGAACTGCGAGGCTACACCTTC
CDR3 protein: CASSSGELRGYTF

clone size: NA
V gene: TRBV30
J gene: TRBJ1-1
D gene: TRBD1
CDR3 DNA: TGTGCCTTGACAGGGGATTTGGCTGAAGCTTTCTTT
CDR3 protein: CALTGDLAEAFF

clone size: NA
V gene: TRBV7-2
J gene: TRBJ2-1
D gene: TRBD2
CDR3 DNA: TGTGCCAGCAGCTTAGCGCTGGGAGGAGCGGGGGGCTCCTACAATGAGCAGTTCTTC
CDR3 protein: CASSLALGGAGGSYNEQFF

clone size: NA
V gene: TRBV28
J gene: TRBJ1-2
D gene: TRBD1
CDR3 DNA: TGTGCCAGCAGTTCGGGACAGCAAACTAACTATGGCTACACCTTC
CDR3 protein: CASSSGQQTNYGYTF

clone size: NA
V gene: TRBV7-3
J gene: TRBJ2-7
D gene: NA
CDR3 DNA: TGTGCCAGCAGCCCGTCCGGGGCAGGCTACGAGCAGTACTTC
CDR3 protein: CASSPSGAGYEQYF

clone size: NA
V gene: TRBV27
J gene: TRBJ1-6
D gene: NA
CDR3 DNA: TGTGCCAGCAGTCAGGGAGGACGGTCACCCCTCCACTTT
CDR3 protein: CASSQGGRSPLHF

clone size: once
V gene: TRBV5-1
J gene: TRBJ1-1
D gene: TRBD1
CDR3 DNA: TGCGCCAGCAGCACCGAACAGGGGGCGCGGACTGAAGCTTTCTTT
CDR3 protein: CASSTEQGARTEAFF

clone size: NA
V gene: TRBV5-1
J gene: TRBJ2-1
D gene: TRBD2
CDR3 DNA: TGCGCCAGCAGCAAAGGACTAGCGGGAGATGAGCAGTTCTTC
CDR3 protein: CASSKGLAGDEQFF

clone size: NA
V gene: TRBV4-3
J gene: TRBJ2-1
D gene: NA
CDR3 DNA: TGCGCCAGCAGCCAAGGGCTTTTTGTAAGTCCGGACATCTACAATGAGCAGTTCTTC
CDR3 protein: CASSQGLFVSPDIYNEQFF

clone size: NA
V gene: TRBV3-1/TRBV3-2
J gene: TRBJ2-3
D gene: NA
CDR3 DNA: TGTGCCAGCAGCCACCTTGACAGGTCGGCCCGAGATACGCAGTATTTT
CDR3 protein: CASSHLDRSARDTQYF

clone size: NA
V gene: TRBV27
J gene: TRBJ1-2
D gene: TRBD1
CDR3 DNA: TGTGCCAGCAGTTCACTGCTCCGGGACAGTAGAGCTAACTATGGCTACACCTTC
CDR3 protein: CASSSLLRDSRANYGYTF

clone size: NA
V gene: TRBV29-1
J gene: TRBJ1-2
D gene: NA
CDR3 DNA: TGCAGCGTTGAACCCCTCGCAGGTCGGGATTATGGCTACACCTTC
CDR3 protein: CSVEPLAGRDYGYTF

clone size: once
V gene: TRBV7-3
J gene: TRBJ2-2
D gene: TRBD2
CDR3 DNA: TGTGCCAGCAGCCGGGGGGGCGCAGACACCGGGGAGCTGTTTTTT
CDR3 protein: CASSRGGADTGELFF

clone size: NA
V gene: TRBV9
J gene: TRBJ2-4
D gene: NA
CDR3 DNA: TGTGCCAGCAGCGTTTCGGCCTCTCCCAAAAACATTCAGTACTTC
CDR3 protein: CASSVSASPKNIQYF

clone size: NA
V gene: TRBV7-3
J gene: TRBJ1-1
D gene: NA
CDR3 DNA: TGTGCCAGCAGCTTGGGGGGCGGCATGAACACTGAAGCTTTCTTT
CDR3 protein: CASSLGGGMNTEAFF

clone size: NA
V gene: TRBV27
J gene: TRBJ2-1
D gene: TRBD2
CDR3 DNA: TGTGCCAGCAGTTTGAGGCGGGAGGCCCATGGGGATGAGCAGTTCTTC
CDR3 protein: CASSLRREAHGDEQFF

clone size: NA
V gene: TRBV5-6
J gene: TRBJ2-5
D gene: TRBD1
CDR3 DNA: TGTGCCAGCAGCCTCAGGGGGCAAGAGACCCAGTACTTC
CDR3 protein: CASSLRGQETQYF

clone size: NA
V gene: TRBV30
J gene: TRBJ2-2
D gene: NA
CDR3 DNA: TGTGCCTGGACTGGGACACTCACCGGGGAGCTGTTTTTT
CDR3 protein: CAWTGTLTGELFF